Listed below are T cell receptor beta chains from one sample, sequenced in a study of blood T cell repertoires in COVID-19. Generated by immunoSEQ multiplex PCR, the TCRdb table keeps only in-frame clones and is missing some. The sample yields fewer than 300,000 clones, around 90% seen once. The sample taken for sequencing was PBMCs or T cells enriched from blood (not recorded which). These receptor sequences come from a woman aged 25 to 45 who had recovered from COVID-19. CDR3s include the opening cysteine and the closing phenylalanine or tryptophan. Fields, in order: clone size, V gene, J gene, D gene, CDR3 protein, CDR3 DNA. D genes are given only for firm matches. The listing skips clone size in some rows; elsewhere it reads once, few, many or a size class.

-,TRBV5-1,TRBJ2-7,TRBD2,CASSLEAGGSYEQYF,TGCGCCAGCAGCTTGGAGGCGGGAGGTTCCTACGAGCAGTACTTC
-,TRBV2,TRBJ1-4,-,CASSSFEDKLFF,TGTGCCAGCAGTTCATTCGAGGATAAACTGTTTTTT
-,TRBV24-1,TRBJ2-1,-,CATSDFQGGIGNEQFF,TGCGCCACCAGTGATTTCCAGGGCGGTATCGGCAATGAGCAGTTCTTC
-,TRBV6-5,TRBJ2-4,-,CASSPGLAKNIQYF,TGTGCCAGCAGCCCAGGGCTAGCCAAAAACATTCAGTACTTC
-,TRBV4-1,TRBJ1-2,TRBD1,CASSQGDRGIYGYTF,TGCGCCAGCAGCCAAGGGGACAGGGGGATCTATGGCTACACCTTC
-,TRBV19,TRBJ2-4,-,CASNPEGGKNIQYF,TGTGCCAGTAACCCGGAAGGGGGCAAAAACATTCAGTACTTC
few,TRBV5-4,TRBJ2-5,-,CASSSGVETQYF,TGTGCCAGCAGCTCAGGGGTCGAGACCCAGTACTTC
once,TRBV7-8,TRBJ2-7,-,CASSLEVRYTYEQYF,TGTGCCAGCAGCTTAGAGGTCAGGTATACCTACGAGCAGTACTTC
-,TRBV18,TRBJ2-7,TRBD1,CASSPGTESYEQYF,TGTGCCAGCTCACCAGGGACAGAATCCTACGAGCAGTACTTC
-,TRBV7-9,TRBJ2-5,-,CASSPRGGFTRETQYF,TGTGCCAGCAGCCCTAGGGGGGGTTTCACCAGAGAGACCCAGTACTTC
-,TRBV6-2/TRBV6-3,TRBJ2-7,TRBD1,CASSYLRDRGPTYEQYF,TGTGCCAGCAGTTACCTGAGGGACAGGGGGCCTACCTACGAGCAGTACTTC
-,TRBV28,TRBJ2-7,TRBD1,CASSRYPGGTYEQYF,TGTGCCAGCAGCCGATATCCAGGGGGAACCTACGAGCAGTACTTC
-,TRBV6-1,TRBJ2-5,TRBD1,CASSEASGQGRETQYF,TGTGCCAGCAGTGAAGCGTCCGGACAGGGAAGAGAGACCCAGTACTTC
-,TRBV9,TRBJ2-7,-,CASNEGAVENEQYF,TGTGCCAGCAATGAGGGAGCGGTAGAAAACGAGCAGTACTTC
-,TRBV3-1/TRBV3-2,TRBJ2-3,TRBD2,CASSQGLRLAGTTDTQYF,TGTGCCAGCAGCCAAGGGTTGCGACTAGCGGGTACCACAGATACGCAGTATTTT
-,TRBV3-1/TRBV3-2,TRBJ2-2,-,CASSQADRHTGELFF,TGTGCCAGCAGCCAAGCGGACAGACACACCGGGGAGCTGTTTTTT
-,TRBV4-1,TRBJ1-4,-,CASSQVQAVEKLFF,TGCGCCAGCAGCCAAGTACAGGCTGTAGAAAAACTGTTTTTT
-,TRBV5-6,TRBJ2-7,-,CASSLEQGFSYEQYF,TGTGCCAGCAGCTTGGAACAGGGCTTTTCCTACGAGCAGTACTTC
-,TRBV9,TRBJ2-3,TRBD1,CASSVTGTGGFGSRVTDTQYF,TGTGCCAGCAGCGTGACCGGGACAGGGGGTTTTGGTAGTAGGGTCACAGATACGCAGTATTTT
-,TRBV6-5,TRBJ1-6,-,CASSSVQNSPLHF,TGTGCCAGCAGTTCCGTGCAGAATTCACCCCTCCACTTT
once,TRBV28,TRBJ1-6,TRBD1,CASSYPGQGALPLHF,TGTGCCAGCAGCTATCCGGGACAGGGGGCGTTGCCCCTCCACTTT
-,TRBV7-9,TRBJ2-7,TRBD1,CASSLAPSYRGKVDEQYF,TGTGCCAGCAGCTTAGCCCCGTCATACAGGGGAAAAGTAGACGAGCAGTACTTC
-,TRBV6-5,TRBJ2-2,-,CASSYHTGELFF,TGTGCCAGCAGTTACCATACCGGGGAGCTGTTTTTT
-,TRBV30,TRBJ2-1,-,CAWSGSNEQFF,TGTGCCTGGAGCGGGAGCAATGAGCAGTTCTTC
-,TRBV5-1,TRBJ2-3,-,CASSLAPGSTDTQYF,TGCGCCAGCAGCTTGGCACCCGGTAGCACAGATACGCAGTATTTT
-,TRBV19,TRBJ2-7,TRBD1,CASRRGTDYEQYF,TGTGCCAGTAGGAGAGGGACAGACTACGAGCAGTACTTC
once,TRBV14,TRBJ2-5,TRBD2,CASSQPMGLADQETQYF,TGTGCCAGCAGCCAACCTATGGGACTAGCGGACCAAGAGACCCAGTACTTC
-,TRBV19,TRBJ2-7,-,CASSTRDFPSYEQYF,TGTGCCAGTAGCACGCGGGACTTTCCGTCCTACGAGCAGTACTTC
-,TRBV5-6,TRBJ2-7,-,CASSPDRIYEQYF,TGTGCCAGCAGCCCGGACAGAATTTACGAGCAGTACTTC
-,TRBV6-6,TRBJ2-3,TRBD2,CASRFSGISTDTQYF,TGTGCCAGCAGGTTTAGCGGGATAAGCACAGATACGCAGTATTTT
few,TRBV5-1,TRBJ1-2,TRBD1,CASSPGQGGYTF,TGCGCCAGCAGCCCGGGACAGGGTGGCTACACCTTC
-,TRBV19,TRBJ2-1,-,CASRIGIDNEQFF,TGTGCCAGTAGAATAGGCATAGACAATGAGCAGTTCTTC
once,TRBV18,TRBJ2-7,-,CASSPSPSTYEQYF,TGTGCCAGCTCACCGTCACCTAGTACCTACGAGCAGTACTTC
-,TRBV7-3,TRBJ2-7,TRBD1,CASSRGTGGEQYF,TGTGCCAGCAGCCGGGGGACAGGCGGCGAGCAGTACTTC
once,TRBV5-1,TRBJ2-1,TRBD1,CASNAGTARGEQFF,TGCGCCAGCAACGCCGGGACAGCGAGGGGTGAGCAGTTCTTC
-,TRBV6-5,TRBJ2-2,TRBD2,CASSLAGASTGELFF,TGTGCCAGCAGCCTAGCGGGAGCCAGCACCGGGGAGCTGTTTTTT
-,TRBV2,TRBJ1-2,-,CASSGGLYYGYTF,TGTGCCAGCAGTGGCGGGCTTTACTATGGCTACACCTTC
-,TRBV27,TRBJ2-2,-,CASSRPAGLRGELFF,TGTGCCAGCAGTCGTCCTGCAGGTCTTAGGGGGGAGCTGTTTTTT
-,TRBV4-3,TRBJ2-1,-,CASSQEERDEQFF,TGCGCCAGCAGCCAAGAGGAGAGGGATGAGCAGTTCTTC
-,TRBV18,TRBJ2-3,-,CASSPGGTSSTDTQYF,TGTGCCAGCTCACCGGGAGGAACCTCTAGCACAGATACGCAGTATTTT
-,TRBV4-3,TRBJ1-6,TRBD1,CASSRKRGGQGLHF,TGCGCCAGCAGCCGGAAACGCGGAGGACAGGGCCTCCACTTT
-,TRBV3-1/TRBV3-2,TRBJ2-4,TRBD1,CASSSNRGRLNIQYF,TGTGCCAGCAGCTCCAACAGGGGGCGCCTCAACATTCAGTACTTC
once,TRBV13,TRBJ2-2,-,CASSALTGSTGELFF,TGTGCCAGCAGCGCCCTTACAGGGAGCACCGGGGAGCTGTTTTTT
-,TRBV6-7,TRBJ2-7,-,CAKQGFDEQYF,TGTGCCAAACAGGGTTTCGACGAGCAGTACTTC
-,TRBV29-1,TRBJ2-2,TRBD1,CSVDPGQGKNGELFF,TGCAGCGTGGACCCGGGACAGGGGAAAAACGGGGAGCTGTTTTTT
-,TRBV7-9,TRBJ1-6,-,CASSLDRDYNSPLHF,TGTGCCAGCAGCTTAGACAGGGATTATAATTCACCCCTCCACTTT
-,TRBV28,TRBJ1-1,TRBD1,CASSPGQGTSAFF,TGTGCCAGCAGTCCCGGACAGGGAACGTCGGCTTTCTTT
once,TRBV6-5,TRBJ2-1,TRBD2,CASSYSGGSAYNEQFF,TGTGCCAGCAGTTACTCCGGCGGGAGTGCCTACAATGAGCAGTTCTTC
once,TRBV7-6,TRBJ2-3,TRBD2,CASSLGASGNTDTQYF,TGTGCCAGCAGCCTAGGGGCTAGCGGGAACACAGATACGCAGTATTTT
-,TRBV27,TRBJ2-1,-,CASSLSVGFGSEQFF,TGTGCCAGCAGTTTATCAGTCGGGTTTGGGAGTGAGCAGTTCTTC
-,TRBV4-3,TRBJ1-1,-,CASSLRLGGVGTEAFF,TGCGCCAGCAGCCTAAGATTAGGGGGAGTAGGCACTGAAGCTTTCTTT
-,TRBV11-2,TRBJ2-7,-,CASSLLRGDEQYF,TGTGCCAGCAGCTTACTACGAGGTGACGAGCAGTACTTC
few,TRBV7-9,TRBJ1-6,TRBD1,CASTRDRGSHNSPLHF,TGTGCCAGCACGCGGGACAGGGGATCTCATAATTCACCCCTCCACTTT
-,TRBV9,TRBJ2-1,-,CASSALIDEQFF,TGTGCCAGCAGCGCCCTTATAGATGAGCAGTTCTTC